This T cell receptor (beta chain) was documented in a study of glioma-infiltrating T cells. Study results and caveats: Gliomas, especially low-grade, showed above-expected tissue-blood divergence; non-neoplastic patients showed below.

The CDR3 spans 14 residues. V was pared by 6 bases and J by 7 bases, with 7 bases of the junction left unmatched. Using RNA template, CDR3s of TCR alpha and beta were amplified with iRepertoire arm-PCR. For one-step reverse transcription and amplification, about 85-400 ng of tissue mRNA or PBMC total RNA was used. MiXCR, applied by TCRdb to the multiplex PCR reads, yields one record per CDR3 protein. This sample has about 130,000 distinct CDR3 sequences, with 24% found just once. This clonotype has only a few counts. Its antigen is not identified. The sequencing sample was made of glioma tissue, nonneoplastic brain tissue, or PBMCs (not recorded which). This chain links TRBV12-3 or TRBV12-4 with TRBJ1-5; TRBD1 agrees at 9 bases. The sequence was obtained from a human donor with low-grade glioma or glioblastoma, undergoing nonglioma brain surgery, or in good health (not recorded which). The CDR3 spells CASRRQGERQPQHF. CDR3 bases: TGTGCCAGCAGGAGACAGGGGGAGAGGCAGCCCCAGCATTTT.